This TCR beta chain emerged from a study of cytomegalovirus exposure and HLA in healthy donors (dated by TCRdb to between 2016 and 2019). Broadly, across the study: In an earlier analysis of some 610 of the donors, less than 350 Gb of sequence data and approximately 100 million unique TCR beta sequences from 150 million to 200 million T cells were reported. About 310 gigabases of sequencing data and tens of millions of unique TCR sequences were included in an early release covering several hundred HLA-typed donors. Of the 398 genotyped donors, approximately 82% fell in the genetic ancestry cluster associated with self-reported Caucasian donors. The aim of the study was to test whether cataloging public T cell receptors could identify signatures of past pathogen exposure. The study used immunosequencing to profile the T cell repertoires of about 670 subjects and linked those repertoires to cytomegalovirus serostatus. Along with the roughly 670-subject first cohort, a separate validation cohort of 120 different subjects was used. High-throughput TCR immunosequencing, statistical association of individual TCRs with disease status, and machine learning were combined to predict cytomegalovirus infection status. A later analysis re-analyzed previously published TCR beta repertoires from roughly 690 donors and added high-resolution HLA genotyping to study TCR occurrence patterns. The later analysis used no new phenotypic data to find candidate immune exposures, relying instead on TCR beta sequences and their occurrence across donors. An earlier analysis of roughly 580 of the donors used high-throughput TCR beta sequencing to judge whether each TCR beta V gene segment behaved as functional or pseudogenic. Donor age, sex, ethnicity and CMV serostatus were collected together with the repertoire data. A later genetic analysis took genome-wide SNP genotypes for about 60% of the roughly 670 donors and used that subset as a discovery cohort. All discovery cohort repertoires had been generated using a single sequencing platform. Class I and class II HLA loci were covered by the typing at four-digit resolution. Typing coverage differed by locus: A, B, C, DRB1 and DQB1 were typed in roughly 620-630 donors, DQA1 in 522, DPA1 in approximately 600, and DPB1 in just under 490. Because of strong linkage in the cohort, a handful of DR-DQ haplotypes were treated as single units for association and clustering. Among some 400 genotyped donors of the cohort, an average of roughly 230,000 unique TCR beta nucleotide sequences was sequenced per donor, of which about 19% were non-productive.

In total, just over 650 healthy bone marrow donors made up the cohort. All cohort members were sampled while nominally healthy, although unrecorded immune exposures were likely present. The donor tested CMV seronegative, placing the donor among the 350 to 400 seronegative members of the cohort. Each donor provided a peripheral blood sample, and peripheral blood mononuclear cells were used for TCR beta sequencing. Genomic DNA extraction from the blood cell samples was performed with the Qiagen DNeasy Blood Extraction Kit. Library preparation employed the immunoSEQ multiplex PCR assay. The multiplex PCR relied on a mix of 60 forward primers for TCR Vbeta segments and 13 reverse primers for TCR Jbeta segments. The CDR3 region of rearranged TCR beta genes was amplified from genomic DNA by a multiplex PCR assay. The Illumina HiSeq System was used to sequence the amplified TCR beta libraries as 87-base-pair reads. Regarding the original processing steps: In a later analysis, 70 million to 95 million unique TCR beta chains were counted across the approximately 620 repertoires, and around 11 million of these chains were shared by at least two donors. A nearest-neighbor algorithm error-corrected the raw reads and collapsed the reads into unique sequences, merging closely related sequences to remove PCR and sequencing errors. To assign V, D and J gene segments, CDR3 sequences were aligned to IMGT reference sequences. For a sequence to be retained, at least a six-nucleotide match to both a V gene segment and a J gene segment was required. Rearrangements were called productive when the CDR3 lacked stop codons and stayed in frame with V and J; all others were non-productive. Following IMGT convention, CDR3 was defined as the stretch from the second conserved V-encoded cysteine to the conserved J-encoded phenylalanine. In an earlier analysis of roughly 610 of the donors, sequences lacking an unambiguous match to a single V gene segment were excluded. An earlier analysis of 450 to 650 of the donors called V segments functional above 56.7% productive rearrangements and segregating when the between-donor standard deviation exceeded 5%. A statistical classification framework was developed to diagnose cytomegalovirus status using the catalog of TCR beta chain sequences. In a later analysis, V and J genes were assigned by comparing TCR nucleotide sequences against IMGT/GENE-DB human TR gene sequences. Using the TCRdist pipeline, a later analysis assigned CDR3 sequences along with most-parsimonious VDJ recombination scenarios. A later analysis defined each TCR beta chain by its CDR3 amino acid sequence plus V-gene family, and excluded reads lacking a unique V-gene family. In a later analysis, approximately 640 highly shared, low-generation-probability nucleotide sequences were removed to address suspected cross-contamination and a sequencing artifact. In a later analysis, a clonal expansion index for each public chain was calculated from normalized within-repertoire ranks of inferred template counts. A later analysis computed generation probabilities with a VDJ recombination model fitted to out-of-frame rearrangements, and checked the results against IGoR. Hypergeometric tests were used in a later analysis to score TCR-TCR, TCR-HLA and TCR-CMV co-occurrence, with a repertoire-size bias correction applied to the TCR pairs. False discovery rates were estimated in a later analysis by permuting HLA or CMV assignments 20 times. In a later analysis, co-occurring TCRs were grouped using DBSCAN, with TCRdist sequence similarity added in when clustering inside HLA-allele-positive subsets. For co-occurrence clustering, repertoires with fewer than 30,000 or more than 120,000 public chains were excluded, along with roughly five repertoires with anomalous nucleotide sharing. The table was pulled from immuneACCESS by TCRdb, which kept in-frame rearrangements only. Such tables lose some clones; where checked, under half of the loss comes from unresolved V genes, and the rest has no known cause. V and J calls and clone size come straight from that table; D and trimming were deduced from the DNA. The sample table records about 170,000 clones; 75% to 90% of these occur just once. Over 2% of the sample rests with the top ten.

Trimming leaves V shorter by 3 bases and J shorter by 0 bases, with the junction holding 9 bases beyond the gene matches. There are 17 amino acids in the CDR3, from cysteine to phenylalanine inclusive. The entry retains the CDR3 DNA only, 51 bases that are in frame from base 1. CDR1 and CDR2, per the germline V gene, are SGHTA and FQGNSA. Broad study findings and their caveats: In the study, 164 TCR beta chains were listed as associated with cytomegalovirus. Because some donors lacked HLA typing at each locus, the association tests relied only on the typed subset. In a later analysis, the rate of TCR association differed among HLA loci, with DRB1 alleles having the most associated TCRs and HLA-C alleles having the fewest. Linkage disequilibrium might explain the correlated functional status among segregating V segments, but an unknown experimental factor could not be excluded. A cluster of highly shared sequence variants was judged likely to represent a technical artifact of the sequencing pipeline. Assigning TCR associations to individual alleles was difficult when HLA alleles, especially DR and DQ, strongly co-occurred. The authors suggested that the approach could potentially be extended to other disease states and immunological phenotypes. Broadly in line with IMGT annotations, most TCR beta V segments showed up in productive rearrangements about 87% or about 30% of the time in an earlier analysis of roughly 590 of the donors. According to a later genetic analysis, donors in an Asian-associated ancestry cluster had fewer N-insertions in productive TCRs than the roughly 670-donor mean. In a later analysis, HLA-associated TCR beta chains showed more clonal expansion and lower generation probabilities than non-associated chains that were equally common. Because the 87-base-pair reads could not distinguish some IMGT-functional V segments, including TRBV6-2 and TRBV6-3, those segments were excluded. Three of the identified cytomegalovirus-associated TCR beta chains were confirmed in vitro to be specific for cytomegalovirus antigens. Immune exposure information for the cohort was limited to CMV serostatus. The presence/absence analyses assumed that sequencing depth was roughly uniform across donors, and that assumption may not be true. Only TCR beta chains were sequenced in this cohort, and the absence of alpha or paired-chain data limited detectable features. In a later analysis, several top co-occurrence clusters were reported to appear linked to parvovirus B19, influenza, CMV and Epstein-Barr virus. The earlier analysis of some 540 of the donors excluded around 17 rarely observed V segments, including chromosome 9 orphons, because counts were too low. A later genetic analysis associated a missense DCLRE1C variant with V-gene and J-gene trimming of TCR beta chains, and an independent cohort replicated the association. While some public TCRs were present in many individuals, most TCR sequences turned up only very rarely across donors. In a later analysis, around 15,000 TCR beta sequences were associated with specific HLA alleles at a false discovery rate of 0.05. A later analysis found that most CMV-associated TCR beta chains appeared HLA-restricted, with HLA associations seemingly driven largely by CMV exposure. A further reported finding was that TCR beta sequences accurately predicted the HLA-A and HLA-B alleles for most subjects in the first cohort. The classifier was reported to diagnose cytomegalovirus status with high specificity and sensitivity in both the original and validation cohorts.

In the case of this clone: Its antigen is still unknown. Per-base quality was not reported, and no clone a single base away is much larger than it.

The rearranged segments are TRBV7-2 and TRBJ2-5, with 8 bases aligning to TRBD2. The sequence came from a male donor in good health and CMV-seronegative. What was sequenced was PBMCs. The CDR3 in this case is CASSFFRGGGYQETQYF. The nucleotides read TGTGCCAGCAGCTTTTTTCGGGGCGGGGGGTACCAAGAGACCCAGTACTTC.